This T cell receptor (beta chain) was found in a study of T cell responses to AZD1222 COVID-19 vaccine. The study, taken as a whole, reports: Close to half of spike-specific TCRs reportedly recognize unmutated variant regions. Repertoire collection took place solely once the T cell response had peaked. Clonal diversity may have been underestimated in mostly white British donors.

This clone is categorized as medium-sized (0.01 to 0.1%). Its antigen remains unknown. The CDR3 runs to 19 residues. Unmatched junction bases numbered 16, after V lost 6 bases and J lost 0 bases. Germline lookup yields CDR1 SEHNR and CDR2 FQNEAQ (reference sequence). TCRdb keeps only in-frame clones here, not all; method: immunoSEQ multiplex PCR. In the table there are 95,000 to 150,000 clones, about 92% of which are singletons. The chain uses TRBV7-9 and TRBJ1-2; 10 bases line up with TRBD1. The sequence was collected from an adult who received the AZD1222 COVID-19 vaccine. Sequenced here: peripheral blood, sampled 28 days after the second AZD1222 dose. CDR3 amino acids: CASRQYSRDRGPANYGYTF. CDR3 nucleotides: TGTGCCAGCAGACAATATTCCCGGGACAGGGGACCTGCTAACTATGGCTACACCTTC.